These 2 T cell receptor beta chains came from one sample sequenced in a study of PD-1 blockade in classical Hodgkin lymphoma. Time point of the sample: cycle 4 day 1 (C4D1), after six to seven weeks of nivolumab. All patients experienced relapse after autologous stem cell transplantation, and brentuximab vedotin exposure was variable. Sequenced by immunoSEQ multiplex PCR; TCRdb stores in-frame clones only, minus some. Of nearly 50,000 clones in the sample, roughly 80% were seen once. This specimen consisted of peripheral blood mononuclear cells (PBMCs), obtained before the fourth cycle of nivolumab. The receptors come from a human donor with classical Hodgkin lymphoma.

CDR3 sequence (DNA): TGTGCCATCAGCCGGGACAACTACAATGAGCAGTTCTTC. Residues: CAISRDNYNEQFF. The V and J genes are TRBV10-3 and TRBJ2-1; D possibly corresponds to TRBD1 (6 bases). The V end was cut by 6 bases, the J end by 3 bases, with 9 bases between. This CDR3 region has 13 residues. Germline-derived CDR1 and CDR2 are ENHRY and SYGVKD.

The V call is TRBV28, the J call TRBJ1-3; D call uncertain. The germline V gene has CDR1 MDHEN and CDR2 SYDVKM. The ends were cut back, 6 bases at V and 0 bases at J, with 9 bases in the middle. The length of the CDR3 is 14 residues. In DNA, the CDR3 is TGTGCCAGCAGCCTAAAAAACTCTGGAAACACCATATATTTT. It is translated as CASSLKNSGNTIYF.